The 20 T cell receptor beta chains presented below share a single source sample, sequenced in a study of T-cell memory formation after mild COVID-19. TCRdb itself ran the 5' RACE reads through MiXCR, one entry per CDR3 protein. The table includes roughly 500,000 distinct CDR3 sequences, roughly 21% detected once. The sequencing sample was made of PBMCs or a T cell subset sorted from them (not recorded which). Receptors originate from an adult woman who had mild COVID-19 (a few samples of this study predate the infection). Cell type and time point are not known.

This clonotype was counted many times. The chain links TRBV7-2 to TRBJ2-2, with 10 bases fitting TRBD2. Germline V gene data show CDR1 as SGHTA and CDR2 as FQGNSA. The CDR3 is 16 residues long. The V and J ends lost 4 bases and 7 bases, in that order; junction bases with no gene match: 9. The CDR3, as DNA: TGTGCCAGCAGCTACGACCTAGCGGGAGTCGGCGGGGAGCTGTTTTTT. Translating gives CASSYDLAGVGGELFF.

The sample holds a few counts of this clonotype. The gene calls are TRBV9 and TRBJ2-1; D might be TRBD1 or TRBD2, each matching 5 bases. Germline lookup yields CDR1 SGDLS and CDR2 YYNGEE. Trimming left V 0 bases short and J 2 bases short, with 12 bases between. The CDR3 is 16 residues long. The CDR3 loop is CASSVAGRDPYNEQFF. The CDR3, as DNA: TGTGCCAGCAGCGTAGCCGGCAGGGACCCCTACAATGAGCAGTTCTTC. Complete variable domain (other parts from reference TRBV9 and TRBJ2-1): DSGVTQTPKHLITATGQRVTLRCSPRSGDLSVYWYQQSLDQGLQFLIQYYNGEERAKGNILERFSAQQFPDLHSELNLSSLELGDSALYFCASSVAGRDPYNEQFFGPGTRLTVL.

This chain links TRBV6-1 with TRBJ1-5, with a tentative D call TRBD1 (5 bases). Germline CDR1 MNHNS, CDR2 SASEGT. V shed 0 bases and J shed 7 bases, with 13 bases lying between them. This CDR3 has 15 amino acids. CDR3 region: CASSEAQGSGQPQHF. In DNA form, the CDR3 reads TGTGCCAGCAGTGAAGCCCAGGGTTCAGGGCAGCCCCAGCATTTT.

The chain recombines TRBV12-5 with TRBJ2-2, with TRBD2 matching 7 bases. This CDR3 comprises 16 residues. With 7 bases clipped from V and 5 bases from J, the junction kept 13 bases outside the gene matches. Looked up from germline, CDR1 is LGHNT and CDR2 is FRNRAP. The CDR3 region is CASERREGRWTGELFF. The CDR3, as DNA: TGTGCTAGTGAACGGAGGGAGGGGAGGTGGACCGGGGAGCTGTTTTTT.

In its sample, this clonotype was seen a few times. This CDR3 is CASSPGRAEYSPLHF. The CDR3, as DNA: TGCGCCAGCAGCCCAGGGAGGGCGGAGTATTCACCCCTCCACTTT. The chain combines TRBV5-1 with TRBJ1-6; D may be TRBD1 (5 bases). This CDR3 has 15 amino acids. Germline loops: CDR1 SGHRS, CDR2 YFSETQ. With 4 bases removed from V and 8 bases from J, the gap between germline ends came to 16 bases.

This rearrangement joins TRBV10-3 to TRBJ2-3, with TRBD1 matching 9 bases. Unmatched junction bases numbered 11, after V lost 3 bases and J lost 4 bases. From germline, CDR1 is ENHRY and CDR2 SYGVKD. There are 17 residues in the CDR3. CDR3 DNA: TGTGCCATCAGTGAAGTGGCGCCGGGACAGGGAGCAGATACGCAGTATTTT. Encoded protein: CAISEVAPGQGADTQYF.

This clonotype was seen a few times. J is TRBJ1-2 and V is TRBV6-6, with 8 positions matching TRBD1. Losses at the gene ends were 6 bases for V and 8 bases for J; bases not matched to a gene: 8. Germline CDR1 is MNHNY and CDR2 is SVGAGI (reference sequence). This CDR3 has 13 amino acids. The CDR3 coding sequence is TGTGCCAGCAGCCCCGGACAGGGTCAAGGCTACACCTTC. This gives the protein CASSPGQGQGYTF.

The chain employs TRBV6-1 and TRBJ2-5, with 8 nucleotides matching TRBD2. The CDR3 spans 17 residues. The V segment lost 2 bases and the J segment 6 bases; nucleotides outside the gene matches: 14. CDR1 and CDR2 (germline): MNHNS, SASEGT. CDR3 region: CASSEIGAGGGRQTQYF. CDR3 DNA: TGTGCCAGCAGTGAAATCGGCGCGGGGGGAGGCCGTCAGACCCAGTACTTC.

This sequence joins TRBV19 and TRBJ1-2; 7 bases match TRBD1. The CDR3 extends over 13 amino acids. V shed 5 bases, J shed 3 bases, and the junction held 3 bases outside the gene matches. Germline values: CDR1 LNHDA, CDR2 SQIVND (reference sequence). The CDR3 spells CASSYRGDYGYTF. The CDR3 bases are TGTGCCAGTAGTTACAGGGGTGACTATGGCTACACCTTC.

This clonotype came up a few times. The genes are TRBV29-1 and TRBJ2-1, with D possibly TRBD2 on 5 matching bases. Germline loops: CDR1 SQVTM, CDR2 ANQGSEA. V gave up 5 bases and J gave up 9 bases, with 14 bases separating them. This CDR3 is 12 amino acids long. The CDR3 DNA sequence: TGCAGCGTTCTAGGACTCGCTAGTGAGCAGTTCTTC. Protein sequence: CSVLGLASEQFF.

This rearrangement joins TRBV24-1 to TRBJ2-2; 11 nucleotides align to TRBD2. The CDR3 consists of 17 residues. V shed 4 bases, J shed 0 bases, and the junction held 3 bases outside the gene matches. CDR1 and CDR2 (germline): KGHDR, SFDVKD. The CDR3: CATSELSGGANTGELFF. CDR3 nucleotide sequence: TGTGCCACCAGTGAGCTTAGCGGGGGGGCGAACACCGGGGAGCTGTTTTTT.

This clonotype turned up a few times. The J gene is TRBJ2-7, the V gene TRBV29-1; 10 nucleotides align to TRBD1. The V and J ends lost 6 bases and 3 bases, in that order; junction bases with no gene match: 5. Germline V gene lookup returns CDR1 SQVTM and CDR2 ANQGSEA. The CDR3 covers 13 residues. CDR3 nucleotides: TGCAGCGTGTTAGGACAGGGGGACTACGAGCAGTACTTC. It is translated as CSVLGQGDYEQYF.

This chain connects TRBV20-1 to TRBJ2-3; 7 positions agree with TRBD2. V lost 3 bases to trimming and J lost 1 base; unmatched junction nucleotides: 4. This CDR3 contains 14 residues. Germline V CDR1 and CDR2: DFQATT, SNEGSKA (reference sequence). CDR3 coding DNA: TGCAGTGCTAGGCTCAGCGGGGGCACAGATACGCAGTATTTT. Protein product: CSARLSGGTDTQYF.

There are a few counts of this clonotype. This chain joins TRBV5-1 and TRBJ1-1; D might be TRBD1 (5 bases). Germline CDR1 SGHRS, CDR2 YFSETQ. V was pared by 5 bases and J by 1 base, with 15 bases between. This CDR3 spans 15 amino acids. The chain's CDR3 is CASSQLPGRNTEAFF. The CDR3 DNA is TGCGCCAGCAGTCAATTACCGGGACGGAACACTGAAGCTTTCTTT.

This clonotype was seen more than once but under ten times. The chain is built from TRBV7-9 and TRBJ2-3; 7 nucleotides match TRBD2. V lost 3 bases, J lost 2 bases, and 5 bases stayed unmatched. CDR3 length: 15 amino acids. CDR1 and CDR2 (germline): SEHNR, FQNEAQ (reference sequence). The CDR3 DNA reads as TGTGCCAGCAGCTTGTCCGGACTAGACACAGATACGCAGTATTTT. It translates to CASSLSGLDTDTQYF.

The chain joins TRBV25-1 to TRBJ1-2; 10 bases map to TRBD1. Per germline, CDR1 MGHDK and CDR2 SYGVNS. The CDR3 has 15 residues. Unmatched junction bases numbered 11, after V lost 6 bases and J lost 7 bases. The CDR3 loop is CASRAGTGVSTGYTF. The CDR3 DNA follows: TGTGCCAGCAGAGCCGGGACAGGGGTCAGTACTGGCTACACCTTC.

The chain combines TRBV7-9 with TRBJ1-5; 7 positions agree with TRBD1. The CDR3 loop spans 15 amino acids. The germline CDR1 and CDR2 sequences are SEHNR and FQNEAQ (reference sequence). The junction had 4 bases not matched to a gene; V was cut back by 5 bases and J by 0 bases. The CDR3 nucleotides are TGTGCCAGCAGCGAAACAGGGGTTAGCAATCAGCCCCAGCATTTT. Amino acids: CASSETGVSNQPQHF.

This chain joins TRBV20-1 and TRBJ2-3, with a possible D match to TRBD2 (5 bases). CDR1 DFQATT and CDR2 SNEGSKA come from the germline V gene (reference sequence). The CDR3 is 14 residues long. The germline V and J ends were trimmed by 2 bases and 1 base, with 10 bases remaining between them. CDR3 region: CSARRGMGTDTQYF. CDR3 sequence (DNA): TGCAGTGCTAGACGAGGGATGGGCACAGATACGCAGTATTTT.

This clonotype was observed a handful of times. This chain links TRBV11-2 with TRBJ2-5; 8 positions match TRBD2. The V and J ends lost 5 bases and 5 bases, in that order; junction bases with no gene match: 10. Germline V gene sequence: CDR1 SGHAT, CDR2 FQNNGV. This CDR3 is built from 15 residues. CDR3 protein: CASSQGLRGAETQYF. CDR3 coding DNA: TGTGCCAGCAGCCAGGGGCTGCGGGGGGCGGAGACCCAGTACTTC.

This clonotype has more than one count but fewer than ten. V usage is TRBV10-3 and J usage is TRBJ2-3; 8 nucleotides match TRBD2. This CDR3 spans 17 amino acids. Trimming cost V 1 base and J 0 bases; bases outside gene matches: 6. Germline lookup yields CDR1 ENHRY and CDR2 SYGVKD. The CDR3 loop is CAISEFTTSVSTDTQYF. The DNA of the CDR3 is TGTGCCATCAGTGAGTTCACGACTAGCGTGAGCACAGATACGCAGTATTTT.